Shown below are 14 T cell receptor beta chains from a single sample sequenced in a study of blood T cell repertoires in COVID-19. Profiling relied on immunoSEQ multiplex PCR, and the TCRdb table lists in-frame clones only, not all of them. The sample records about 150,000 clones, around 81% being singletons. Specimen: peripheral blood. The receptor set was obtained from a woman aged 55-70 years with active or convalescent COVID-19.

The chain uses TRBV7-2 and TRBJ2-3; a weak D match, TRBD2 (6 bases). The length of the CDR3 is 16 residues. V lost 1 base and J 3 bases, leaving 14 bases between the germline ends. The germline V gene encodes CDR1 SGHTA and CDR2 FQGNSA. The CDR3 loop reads CASSLVSQGGTDTQYF. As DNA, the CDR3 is TGTGCCAGCAGCTTAGTTTCGCAGGGAGGAACAGATACGCAGTATTTT.

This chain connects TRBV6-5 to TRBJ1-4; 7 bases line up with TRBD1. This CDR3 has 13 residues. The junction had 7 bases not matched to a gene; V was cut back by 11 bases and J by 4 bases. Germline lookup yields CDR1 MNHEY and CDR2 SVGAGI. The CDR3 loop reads CAYRQGDNEKLFF. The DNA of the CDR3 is TGTGCCTACAGGCAGGGGGATAATGAAAAACTGTTTTTT.

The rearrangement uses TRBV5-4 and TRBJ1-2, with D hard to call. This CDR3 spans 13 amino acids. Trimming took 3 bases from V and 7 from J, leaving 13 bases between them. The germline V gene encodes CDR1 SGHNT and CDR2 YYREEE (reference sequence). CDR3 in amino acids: CASSSNPPSGYTF. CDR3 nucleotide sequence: TGTGCCAGCAGCTCCAACCCCCCGAGTGGCTACACCTTC.

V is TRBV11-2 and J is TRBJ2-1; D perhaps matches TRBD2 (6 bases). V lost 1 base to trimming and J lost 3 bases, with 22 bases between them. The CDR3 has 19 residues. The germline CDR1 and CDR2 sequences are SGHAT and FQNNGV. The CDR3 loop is CASSLVGGSTLDNYNEQFF. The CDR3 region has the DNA TGTGCCAGCAGCTTAGTTGGGGGGTCTACCCTGGACAACTACAATGAGCAGTTCTTC.

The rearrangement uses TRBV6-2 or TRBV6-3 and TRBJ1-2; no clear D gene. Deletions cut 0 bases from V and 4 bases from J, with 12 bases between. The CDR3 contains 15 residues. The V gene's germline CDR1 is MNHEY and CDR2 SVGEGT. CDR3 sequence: CASSYSQKGSYGYTF. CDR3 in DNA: TGTGCCAGCAGTTACTCCCAAAAAGGGAGCTATGGCTACACCTTC.

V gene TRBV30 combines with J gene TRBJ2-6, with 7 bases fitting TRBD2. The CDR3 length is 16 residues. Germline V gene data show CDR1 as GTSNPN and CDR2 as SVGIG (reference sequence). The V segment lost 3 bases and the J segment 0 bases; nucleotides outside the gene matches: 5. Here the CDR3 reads CAWSRGSLSGANVLTF. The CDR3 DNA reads TGTGCCTGGAGCCGCGGGAGTCTCTCTGGGGCCAACGTCCTGACTTTC.

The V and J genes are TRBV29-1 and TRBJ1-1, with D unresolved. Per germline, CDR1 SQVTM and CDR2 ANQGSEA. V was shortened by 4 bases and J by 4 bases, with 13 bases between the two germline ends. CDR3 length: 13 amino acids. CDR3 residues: CSVGSEGGTEAFF. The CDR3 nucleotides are TGCAGCGTTGGGTCTGAGGGAGGCACTGAAGCTTTCTTT.

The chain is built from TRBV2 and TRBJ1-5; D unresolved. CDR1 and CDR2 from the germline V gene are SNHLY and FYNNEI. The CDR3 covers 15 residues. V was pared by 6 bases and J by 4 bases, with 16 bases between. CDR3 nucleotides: TGTGCCAGCAGGGAAAAGCTCTTTAATAATCAGCCCCAGCATTTT. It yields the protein CASREKLFNNQPQHF.

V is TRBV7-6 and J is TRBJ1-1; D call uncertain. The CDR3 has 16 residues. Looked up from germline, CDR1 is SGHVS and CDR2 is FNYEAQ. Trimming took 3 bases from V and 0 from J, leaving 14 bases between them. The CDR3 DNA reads TGTGCCAGCAGCTTTGATCCAGGTTCCTTGAACACTGAAGCTTTCTTT. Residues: CASSFDPGSLNTEAFF.

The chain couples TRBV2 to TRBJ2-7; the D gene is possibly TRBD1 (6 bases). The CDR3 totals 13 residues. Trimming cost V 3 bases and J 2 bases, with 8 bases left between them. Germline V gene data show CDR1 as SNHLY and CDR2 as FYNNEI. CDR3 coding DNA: TGTGCCAGCAGTGACAGGGGAACCTACGAGCAGTACTTC. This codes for CASSDRGTYEQYF.

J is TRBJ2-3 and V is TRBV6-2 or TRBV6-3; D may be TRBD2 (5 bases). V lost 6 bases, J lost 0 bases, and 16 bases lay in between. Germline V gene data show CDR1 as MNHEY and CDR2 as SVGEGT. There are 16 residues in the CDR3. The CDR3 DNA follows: TGTGCCAGCAGCCGCGGACTGCTGAGTAGCACAGATACGCAGTATTTT. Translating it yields CASSRGLLSSTDTQYF.

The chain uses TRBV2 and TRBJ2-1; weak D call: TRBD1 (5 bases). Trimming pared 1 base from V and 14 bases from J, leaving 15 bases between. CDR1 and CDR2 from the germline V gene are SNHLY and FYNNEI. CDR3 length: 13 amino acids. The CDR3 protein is CASSEGQGFGEFF. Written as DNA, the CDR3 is TGTGCCAGCAGTGAAGGGCAGGGCTTTGGTGAGTTCTTC.

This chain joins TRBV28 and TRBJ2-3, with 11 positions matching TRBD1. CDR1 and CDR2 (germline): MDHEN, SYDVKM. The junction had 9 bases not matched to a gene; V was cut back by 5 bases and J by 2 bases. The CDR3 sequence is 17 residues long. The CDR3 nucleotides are TGTGCCAGCAGTGAGACCGGGACAGGGGGTAACACAGATACGCAGTATTTT. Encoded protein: CASSETGTGGNTDTQYF.

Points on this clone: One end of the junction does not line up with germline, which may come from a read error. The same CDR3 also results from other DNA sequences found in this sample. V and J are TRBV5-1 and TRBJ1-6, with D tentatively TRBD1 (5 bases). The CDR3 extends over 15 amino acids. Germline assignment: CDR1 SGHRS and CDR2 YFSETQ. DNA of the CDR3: TGCGCCAGCAGCCTGGGACGGTCGGGAAATTCACCCCTTCACTTT. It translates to CASSLGRSGNSPLHF.